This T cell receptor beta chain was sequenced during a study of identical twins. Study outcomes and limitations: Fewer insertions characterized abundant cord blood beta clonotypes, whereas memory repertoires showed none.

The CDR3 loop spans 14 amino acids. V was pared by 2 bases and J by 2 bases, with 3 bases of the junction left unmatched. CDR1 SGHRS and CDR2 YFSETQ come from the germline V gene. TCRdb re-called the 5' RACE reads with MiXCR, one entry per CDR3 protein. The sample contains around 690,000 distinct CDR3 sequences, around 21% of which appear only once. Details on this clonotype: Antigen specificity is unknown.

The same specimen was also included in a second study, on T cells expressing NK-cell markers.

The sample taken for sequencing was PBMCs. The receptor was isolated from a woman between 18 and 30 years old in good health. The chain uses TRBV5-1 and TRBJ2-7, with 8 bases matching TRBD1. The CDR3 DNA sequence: TGCGCCAGCAGCTTTCCGGACAGGGCCTACGAGCAGTACTTC. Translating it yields CASSFPDRAYEQYF.